This record concerns one TCR beta chain sequence. This sample is drawn from a study of blood T cell repertoires in COVID-19. Overall study context: COVID-19 samples from acute and convalescent phases originated in the United States, Italy and Spain. T cells, B-cell-depleted T cells, or PBMCs provided the cDNA or gDNA that served as material.

Germline V gene data show CDR1 as SQVTM and CDR2 as ANQGSEA. The V and J ends lost 7 bases and 3 bases, in that order; junction bases with no gene match: 9. This CDR3 is built from 13 residues. As handled by the study authors: Amplification of reference gene primers provided the estimated nucleated cell counts. The protocol was immunoSEQ multiplex PCR, while the TCRdb copy is restricted to in-frame clones and leaves out a portion. The DNA gave D and trimming, while V, J and clone size come from that table. Among about 58,000 clones listed, about 88% were seen once. The chain uses TRBV29-1 and TRBJ2-7, with 7 bases matching TRBD1. Sequenced input: peripheral blood. The sequence was obtained from a human donor with active COVID-19. The donor label of this sample is uncertain. The CDR3 protein is CSGGQARSYEQYF. The CDR3 bases are TGCAGCGGCGGACAGGCCAGGAGCTACGAGCAGTACTTC.